Sequencing of this T cell receptor (beta chain) was carried out in a study of T cell responses to AZD1222 COVID-19 vaccine. Whole-study findings and limits: Unmutated variant regions reportedly attract nearly half of all spike-specific TCRs.

Notes on this clone: The antigen is undetermined. The sample holds other DNA sequences that translate to the same CDR3.

Profiled with immunoSEQ multiplex PCR; TCRdb holds only in-frame clones, not every one. Here the sample spans about 88,000 clones, about 91% being singletons. Trimming stripped 4 bases from V and 0 bases from J, with 7 bases between. From germline, CDR1 is LGHNA and CDR2 YSLEER. The CDR3 contains 14 residues. Material: peripheral blood, obtained on day 0 of AZD1222 vaccination. The TCR originated in an adult in good health. The J gene is TRBJ1-3, the V gene TRBV4-3; maybe TRBD1 (5 bases). The CDR3, as DNA: TGCGCCAGCAGCCCGGGGGGCTCTGGAAACACCATATATTTT. Translating it yields CASSPGGSGNTIYF.